The text below deals with one T cell receptor beta chain. Its antigen is not identified. These data belong to a study of beta chain features in type 1 diabetes. As for the study in general: Cell yields, gender and age were comparable in patients and healthy donors. Findings and caveats of the study: All four CD4+ subsets from Type 1 diabetes patients carried moderately but significantly shorter TCRB CDR3s.

All sorted populations exceeded 95% purity. The study reverse transcribed the entire isolated RNA, so it sequenced expressed TCRB transcripts. Produced via immunoSEQ multiplex PCR; TCRdb's table is partial and in-frame only. The sample has fewer than 150,000 clones; 6.9% are singletons. This CDR3 is built from 14 residues. CDR1 and CDR2 from the germline V gene are SGDLS and YYNGEE. Trimming cost V 2 bases and J 6 bases, with 11 bases left between them. The source of this sequence is a woman between 25 and 40 years old in good health. The sequenced sample was central memory CD4+ T cells from blood. The V gene is TRBV9, the J gene TRBJ2-2; D is perhaps TRBD2 (6 bases). CDR3: CASSVQDYPGELFF. CDR3 DNA: TGTGCCAGCAGCGTCCAGGACTACCCCGGGGAGCTGTTTTTT. Filled out from reference TRBV9 and TRBJ2-2, the complete variable domain reads DSGVTQTPKHLITATGQRVTLRCSPRSGDLSVYWYQQSLDQGLQFLIQYYNGEERAKGNILERFSAQQFPDLHSELNLSSLELGDSALYFCASSVQDYPGELFFGEGSRLTVL.